This TCR beta chain stems from a study of vaccination effects on CD4 cells after COVID-19 (dated by TCRdb to the early 2020s). Turning to the overall study: Each participant got two doses of an mRNA SARS-CoV-2 vaccine, either BNT162b2 or mRNA-1273. In both COVID-19 convalescent patients and infection-naive vaccine recipients, the study compared SARS-CoV-2 spike-specific CD4+ TCR repertoires from before mRNA vaccination with those from after it. A total of 9 to 11 COVID-19 convalescent patients and a few SARS-CoV-2-naive healthy vaccine recipients were included in the full study. In the study, cultures from other donors were sequenced using the Oncomine TCR Beta short-read assay on an Illumina iSeq 100.

The germline V gene specifies LGHNA as CDR1 and YSLEER as CDR2. V is pared back by 0 bases and J by 0 bases, with 5 bases lying between the germline termini. The cysteine opens and the phenylalanine closes a CDR3 of 14 amino acids. Only the CDR3 DNA is retained, 42 bases long and in frame from the first base. Comments on this clone: The antigen it recognizes is unknown. Per-base qualities were not stored, and no clone one base away is much larger.

In the ViraFEST assay, PBMC were stimulated with viral peptide pools, and antigen-specific CD4+ T cell clonotypes were then identified by expansion using TCR sequencing. After more than 9 days of culture, CD4+ T cells were isolated with the EasySep CD4+ T cell isolation kit. None of the healthy vaccine recipients had a prior SARS-CoV-2 infection, which was confirmed by nucleocapsid antibody tests that came back negative both before and after vaccination. Each well held two million PBMC cultured in IMDM containing around 5% human AB serum, 9 to 10 IU/ml IL-2 and gentamicin, along with around 11 ug/ml peptides. On days 3 and 7, half of the culture medium was replaced with fresh IL-2-containing medium. Each peptide stimulation condition was cultured in triplicate wells unless otherwise noted. PBMC were separated from whole blood using Ficoll-Paque Plus gradient centrifugation and were then either cryopreserved at -140C or used fresh. The overlapping peptide pools covered the spike proteins of SARS-CoV-2 as well as those of the common cold coronaviruses HCoV-NL63, HCoV-OC43 and HCoV-229E. The QIAamp micro DNA kit was used to extract genomic DNA from the cultured CD4+ T cells.

Results and caveats for the whole study, not just this receptor: At late post-vaccination timepoints, both infection-induced and vaccine-induced clones showed marked clonal contraction, consistent with waning T cell responses. Among healthy vaccine recipients, nearly all vaccine-induced clones were SARS-CoV-2 mono-reactive, and just 1 of 255 was cross-reactive with common cold coronaviruses. Limitations of the study were the small number of convalescent patients and the absence of early post-infection timepoints.

The method was the immunoSEQ multiplex PCR assay. DNA from the cultured, isolated CD4+ T cells was subjected to TCR beta CDR3 sequencing. As for the original processing: Non-productive TCR sequences were removed, reads were trimmed to the CDR3 region, and CDR3s of at least 7 amino acids were retained. Antigen-specific clonotypes were identified with the MANAFEST web app by comparing expansion in peptide wells against reference cultures. Positive clones required FDR<0.05 expansion versus reference and all other wells, odds ratio above 5, and frequency above 0.1% in two replicate wells. Clonotypes significantly expanded in SARS-CoV-2 spike wells and in at least one common cold coronavirus spike condition were defined as cross-reactive. CDR3 similarity was assessed by Levenshtein distance with the stringdist R package, and unrooted trees were built with ape in R 3.6.1. Entries here come from immuneACCESS through TCRdb and include only in-frame sequences with V and J called. Some clones fail to appear in such tables; in the studies checked, an unresolved V gene covers under half of the shortfall, and the cause of the remainder is unknown. V and J calls and clone size are as listed in that table; D and trimming were resolved from the DNA. The sample table records tens of thousands of clones; roughly 76% of these occur just once. The ten largest make up about 18% of the sample.

In this chain, TRBV4-3 is recombined with TRBJ1-1; no D gene can be assigned with confidence. The source is a human donor who received a COVID-19 vaccine. Material: CD4+ T cells from PBMCs cultured with SARS-CoV-2 spike peptides, obtained before COVID-19 vaccination. According to the study, the label for this sample's cell subset or site signals: SARS-CoV-2 spike overlapping peptide pool stimulation. CDR3 sequence: CASSQDTLNTEAFF. The DNA sequence is TGCGCCAGCAGCCAAGACACCTTGAACACTGAAGCTTTCTTT.